Included here is one T cell receptor (beta chain) sequence, with context. Antigen: not known. This sample was taken from a study of cytomegalovirus exposure and HLA in healthy donors. Findings of the study overall: Later on, a genetic analysis was performed. It linked a missense variant in DCLRE1C with V- and J-gene trimming of TCR beta. Immune exposure information available was restricted to CMV serostatus.

Samples came from healthy bone marrow donors. The trim removed 5 bases at V and 3 bases at J, leaving 1 base unmatched. This CDR3 has 12 amino acids. CDR1 is LNHDA and CDR2 is SQIVND in the germline V gene (reference sequence). Use of 60 Vbeta and 13 Jbeta primers characterized the PCR. Sequenced by immunoSEQ multiplex PCR; TCRdb stores in-frame clones only, minus some. The sample carries about 190,000 clones, 75% to 90% recorded once. Input material: PBMCs. The receptor was derived from a man in his forties or fifties in good health and CMV-seropositive. V and J are TRBV19 and TRBJ2-7, with 7 bases fitting TRBD2. CDR3 residues: CASSGEGYEQYF. The CDR3 bases are TGTGCCAGTAGTGGGGAGGGCTACGAGCAGTACTTC.